This TCR beta chain was sequenced in a study of memory CD4+ T cells and cytomegalovirus serostatus. Study-level findings and limits: The CMV-associated TCR signature appears largely within the CD4+ memory repertoire.

TCRdb's copy holds only in-frame clones and misses some; the assay was immunoSEQ multiplex PCR. The top ten clones hold approximately 1% of a sample with some 27,000 clones, 60% to 80% of them seen once. The germline CDR1 and CDR2 sequences are MNHEY and SVGAGI. This CDR3 is built from 14 residues. V gave up 4 bases and J gave up 2 bases, with 9 bases separating them. Single viable CD3+CD4+CD8-CD45RO+ cells were sorted as the memory CD4+ T cells. On this clone: Its antigen is not identified.

This chain joins TRBV6-5 and TRBJ2-1; a possible D gene is TRBD1 (5 bases). Sequencing input: memory CD4+ T cells from blood. The clonotype originates from an adult in good health and CMV-seronegative. The CDR3 sequence: CASSSLGAYNEQFF. The CDR3 DNA reads as TGTGCCAGCAGTTCCTTAGGGGCCTACAATGAGCAGTTCTTC.